These 21 T cell receptor beta chains share one sample of origin, sequenced in a study of graft-versus-host responses after intestinal transplantation. Only in-frame clones appear in the TCRdb table, and some are missing; sequencing was by immunoSEQ multiplex PCR. This sample has 95,000 to 130,000 clones, with 90% found just once. No antigen is known for these receptors. This specimen consisted of unstimulated CD4+ T cells sorted from spleen or lymph node cells, obtained before intestinal transplant. The receptors stem from a human donor who received an intestinal transplant.

The V and J genes are TRBV4-3 and TRBJ2-5, with 8 bases aligning to TRBD1. Trimming took 0 bases from V and 1 from J; bases not matched to a gene: 1. The germline gives CDR1 LGHNA, CDR2 YSLEER. This CDR3 contains 15 residues. The CDR3: CASSQDRGLQETQYF. The DNA for the CDR3 is TGCGCCAGCAGCCAAGACAGGGGGCTCCAAGAGACCCAGTACTTC.

V usage is TRBV4-3 and J usage is TRBJ2-2; tentatively, D is TRBD1 (5 bases). The germline V and J ends were trimmed by 1 base and 6 bases, with 12 bases remaining between them. CDR3 length equals 15 residues. The germline V gene has CDR1 LGHNA and CDR2 YSLEER. CDR3 protein: CASSQGAGRAGELFF. The DNA of the CDR3 is TGCGCCAGCAGCCAAGGGGCAGGGCGTGCCGGGGAGCTGTTTTTT.

This sequence joins TRBV5-6 and TRBJ2-7; the D gene is possibly TRBD2 (7 bases). This CDR3 has 13 residues. Germline lookup yields CDR1 SGHDT and CDR2 YYEEEE. V was shortened by 6 bases and J by 2 bases, with 12 bases between the two germline ends. CDR3 loop: CASTRGAPYEQYF. The CDR3 DNA reads as TGTGCCAGCACACGGGGGGCCCCCTACGAGCAGTACTTC. Full variable domain (rest looked up from reference TRBV5-6 and TRBJ2-7): DAGVTQSPTHLIKTRGQQVTLRCSPKSGHDTVSWYQQALGQGPQFIFQYYEEEERQRGNFPDRFSGHQFPNYSSELNVNALLLGDSALYLCASTRGAPYEQYFGPGTRLTVT.

Only one count was recorded for this clone. J is TRBJ2-2 and V is TRBV12-2; TRBD2, the table's D call, was not compared with the DNA. TRBV12-2 has pseudogene status. CDR3 length: 18 residues. The CDR3 is CASRLAPTSGTPPGELFF. CDR3 nucleotide sequence: TGTGCAAGTCGCTTAGCCCCGACTAGCGGGACACCACCAGGGGAGCTGTTTTTT.

In its sample, this clone was seen once. This CDR3 is CATSLRGQGPTDTQYF. CDR3 coding DNA: TGTGCCACCAGCTTACGGGGACAGGGGCCGACAGATACGCAGTATTTT. The rearrangement uses TRBV15 and TRBJ2-3; 10 nucleotides match TRBD1. CDR3 length: 16 amino acids. The V segment lost 5 bases and the J segment 3 bases; nucleotides outside the gene matches: 8. CDR1 LNHNV and CDR2 YYDKDF come from the germline V gene (reference sequence).

The rearrangement links TRBV7-9 to TRBJ2-2; 8 nucleotides line up with TRBD1. V shed 4 bases, J shed 9 bases, and the junction held 10 bases outside the gene matches. CDR3 length: 15 residues. Looked up from germline, CDR1 is SEHNR and CDR2 is FQNEAQ (reference sequence). CDR3: CASSSWDRRTWELFF. Written as DNA, the CDR3 is TGTGCCAGCAGCTCATGGGACAGGAGGACGTGGGAGCTGTTTTTT.

The chain couples TRBV19 to TRBJ2-6, with 7 positions matching TRBD1. V trimming: 5 bases; J trimming: 0 bases; junction bases outside the gene matches: 19. From germline, CDR1 is LNHDA and CDR2 SQIVND (reference sequence). The CDR3 consists of 21 residues. The CDR3 DNA sequence: TGTGCCAGTAGTCCGATAGCTTGGGACAGTACTTATTCCTCTGGGGCCAACGTCCTGACTTTC. This translates into CASSPIAWDSTYSSGANVLTF. Drawing the rest from reference TRBV19 and TRBJ2-6, the complete variable domain is DGGITQSPKYLFRKEGQNVTLSCEQNLNHDAMYWYRQDPGQGLRLIYYSQIVNDFQKGDIAEGYSVSREKKESFPLTVTSAQKNPTAFYLCASSPIAWDSTYSSGANVLTFGAGSRLTVL.

The V gene is TRBV6-1, the J gene TRBJ2-7, with D maybe TRBD2 (5 bases). The V end lost 7 bases, the J end lost 0 bases, and 16 bases lay between the germline ends. The CDR3 covers 15 residues. Germline values: CDR1 MNHNS, CDR2 SASEGT. The CDR3 spells CASTPGSFLSYEQYF. The DNA of the CDR3 is TGTGCCAGCACCCCGGGGAGCTTCCTCTCCTACGAGCAGTACTTC.

This clone has just one count. The gene calls are TRBV5-1 and TRBJ1-2; TRBD1 matches 7 bases. The germline V gene has CDR1 SGHRS and CDR2 YFSETQ. The length of the CDR3 is 13 residues. J gave up 3 bases and V 4 bases, and 3 bases lay outside the gene matches. The CDR3: CASSADRDYGYTF. CDR3 sequence (DNA): TGCGCCAGCAGCGCCGACAGGGACTATGGCTACACCTTC.

The chain employs TRBV10-3 and TRBJ2-7; 9 nucleotides line up with TRBD1. Germline V CDR1 and CDR2: ENHRY, SYGVKD. The CDR3 consists of 15 residues. Trimming took 3 bases from V and 2 from J; bases not matched to a gene: 5. The CDR3 loop reads CAISDLGQGPYEQYF. The CDR3 DNA is TGTGCCATCAGTGACTTGGGACAGGGACCCTACGAGCAGTACTTC.

This sequence joins TRBV11-2 and TRBJ2-5, with 10 bases identical to TRBD2. The V and J ends lost 5 bases and 2 bases, in that order; junction bases with no gene match: 14. Germline V CDR1 and CDR2: SGHAT, FQNNGV. The length of the CDR3 is 18 residues. In DNA, the CDR3 is TGTGCCAGCAGCCTTGTATCAGCGGGGGGGCAGTGGCAAGAGACCCAGTACTTC. This sequence encodes CASSLVSAGGQWQETQYF.

The chain links TRBV29-1 to TRBJ1-4; 10 nucleotides align to TRBD1. Germline V gives CDR1 SQVTM, CDR2 ANQGSEA. With V trimmed by 7 bases and J by 0 bases, 5 bases remained unmatched. There are 15 residues in the CDR3. The CDR3 region is CSARTGGATNEKLFF. The CDR3, as DNA: TGCAGCGCCCGGACAGGGGGGGCAACTAATGAAAAACTGTTTTTT.

The V and J genes are TRBV7-7 and TRBJ2-2, with 7 nucleotides matching TRBD1. Germline loops: CDR1 SSHAT, CDR2 FNYEAQ (reference sequence). V was clipped by 2 bases and J by 6 bases; unmatched bases: 0. There are 13 residues in the CDR3. CDR3 amino acids: CASSLQGAGELFF. DNA of the CDR3: TGTGCCAGCAGCTTACAGGGGGCCGGGGAGCTGTTTTTT. The full variable domain, in which reference TRBV7-7 and TRBJ2-2 provide the parts outside the CDR3, is GAGVSQSPRYKVTKRGQDVTLRCDPISSHATLYWYQQALGQGPEFLTYFNYEAQPDKSGLPSDRFSAERPEGSISTLTIQRTEQRDSAMYRCASSLQGAGELFFGEGSRLTVL.

The chain uses TRBV30 and TRBJ2-5, with D possibly matching TRBD2 (5 bases). Germline V gene data show CDR1 as GTSNPN and CDR2 as SVGIG (reference sequence). V lost 2 bases and J lost 3, with 7 bases in between. The CDR3 has 12 residues. CDR3 amino acids: CAWSPGKETQYF. DNA of the CDR3: TGTGCCTGGAGTCCGGGAAAAGAGACCCAGTACTTC.

The CDR3 region has the DNA TGCGCCAGCAGCGGGACAGACCAAGAGACCCAGTACTTC. It yields the protein CASSGTDQETQYF. The rearrangement uses TRBV5-1 and TRBJ2-5; 7 bases align to TRBD1. Trimming cost V 4 bases and J 0 bases; bases outside gene matches: 0. The CDR3 covers 13 residues. CDR1 and CDR2 from the germline V gene are SGHRS and YFSETQ.

The gene calls are TRBV4-1 and TRBJ2-7; perhaps TRBD1 as D (5 bases). Germline V gene data show CDR1 as MGHRA and CDR2 as YSYEKL. V was shortened by 2 bases and J by 0 bases, with 11 bases between the two germline ends. The CDR3 is 15 amino acids. The CDR3 nucleotides read TGCGCCAGCAGCCAATCGGACACCAACTCCTACGAGCAGTACTTC. This gives the protein CASSQSDTNSYEQYF.

CDR3 bases: TGTGCCAGCATCCCAGGACTAGCGGGAGGCAATGAGCAGTTCTTC. This codes for CASIPGLAGGNEQFF. The J gene is TRBJ2-1, the V gene TRBV28; 14 bases match TRBD2. The length of the CDR3 is 15 residues. CDR1 is MDHEN, CDR2 SYDVKM, per germline. J lost 6 bases, V lost 7 bases, and 5 bases had no gene match.

The V gene is TRBV6-1, the J gene TRBJ1-3, with D possibly being TRBD1 (5 bases). Trimming left V 11 bases short and J 3 bases short, with 14 bases between. CDR1 is MNHNS, CDR2 SASEGT, per germline. The CDR3 contains 13 residues. CDR3 DNA: TGTGCCGGCGGTCGGGGGGATGGAAACACCATATATTTT. This gives the protein CAGGRGDGNTIYF.

The gene calls are TRBV10-3 and TRBJ1-2; no reliable D call. V was clipped by 4 bases and J by 4 bases, with 10 bases between them. CDR3 length: 13 residues. CDR1 is ENHRY, CDR2 SYGVKD, per germline. The CDR3: CAISATSGYGYTF. CDR3 in DNA: TGTGCCATCAGTGCGACATCTGGCTATGGCTACACCTTC.

This clone turned up a few times. This sequence joins TRBV7-2 and TRBJ2-7, with 11 nucleotides matching TRBD1. The CDR3 is 15 amino acids. The V and J ends lost 5 bases and 7 bases, in that order; junction bases with no gene match: 10. Per germline, CDR1 SGHTA and CDR2 FQGNSA. The CDR3 nucleotides read TGTGCCAGCAGCGTACCCGGGACAGGGGGTCGGGAGCAGTACTTC. Residues: CASSVPGTGGREQYF. The variable domain in full, with the rest retrieved from reference TRBV7-2 and TRBJ2-7, is GAGVSQSPSNKVTEKGKDVELRCDPISGHTALYWYRQSLGQGLEFLIYFQGNSAPDKSGLPSDRFSAERTGGSVSTLTIQRTQQEDSAVYLCASSVPGTGGREQYFGPGTRLTVT.

The rearrangement joins TRBV6-1 to TRBJ1-4; TRBD1 matches at 8 bases. The CDR3 loop spans 14 amino acids. Losses at the gene ends were 4 bases for V and 6 bases for J; bases not matched to a gene: 4. The germline gives CDR1 MNHNS, CDR2 SASEGT. The CDR3 region is CASSADRGYEKLFF. In DNA form, the CDR3 reads TGTGCCAGCAGTGCCGACAGGGGTTATGAAAAACTGTTTTTT.